A single sample is the source of the 32 T cell receptor beta chains below, sequenced in a study of response to subunit inactivated influenza vaccine. Using its own MiXCR run on the RT-PCR reads, TCRdb lists one record per CDR3 protein. The table records 500,000 to 600,000 distinct CDR3 sequences, 12% of them present only once. Sample: PBMCs from blood, taken on the day of vaccination. Receptor source: a man aged 50-60 years who received an inactivated influenza vaccine.

The table lists this clonotype with many counts. The V and J genes are TRBV7-9 and TRBJ2-5; D gene unclear. Germline V gene sequence: CDR1 SEHNR, CDR2 FQNEAQ (reference sequence). This CDR3 region has 16 residues. Trimming left V 1 base short and J 1 base short, with 13 bases between. The CDR3: CASSLGDLWAQETQYF. Here the CDR3 DNA reads TGTGCCAGCAGCTTAGGGGATCTGTGGGCCCAAGAGACCCAGTACTTC.

The chain is built from TRBV4-3 and TRBJ2-5; possibly TRBD1 for D (5 bases). Trimming shortened V by 4 bases and J by 4 bases, and 16 bases separated the two germline ends. CDR3 length: 15 residues. Germline V gene lookup returns CDR1 LGHNA and CDR2 YSLEER. The CDR3 sequence: CASSLEAGPLETQYF. CDR3 nucleotides: TGCGCCAGCAGCCTTGAGGCAGGGCCGCTAGAGACCCAGTACTTC.

This clonotype was observed a handful of times. The V call is TRBV28, the J call TRBJ2-5; no firm D call. This CDR3 has 12 amino acids. Trimming left V 5 bases short and J 3 bases short, with 7 bases between. The V gene's germline CDR1 is MDHEN and CDR2 SYDVKM. CDR3 residues: CASSTTKETQYF. Written as DNA, the CDR3 is TGTGCCAGCAGTACCACAAAAGAGACCCAGTACTTC.

This clonotype has just a few counts. The chain is built from TRBV15 and TRBJ1-5, with D unclear. Between the trimmed V and J ends, which lost 0 bases and 7 bases, there was a span of 13 bases. The length of the CDR3 is 15 residues. The V gene's germline CDR1 is LNHNV and CDR2 YYDKDF (reference sequence). The CDR3 DNA follows: TGTGCCACCAGCAGAGATGCAGGAATTGGGCAGCCCCAGCATTTT. Its protein is CATSRDAGIGQPQHF.

The sample holds many counts of this clonotype. This chain connects TRBV12-3 or TRBV12-4 to TRBJ2-5; 9 nucleotides match TRBD2. J gave up 4 bases and V 6 bases, and 3 bases lay outside the gene matches. CDR3 size: 13 residues. The CDR3 nucleotides are TGTGCCAGCAGACGGACTAGCGCAGAGACCCAGTACTTC. It is translated as CASRRTSAETQYF.

This clonotype was observed at least ten times. The rearrangement links TRBV14 to TRBJ2-7; D is possibly TRBD2 (6 bases). V was cut by 6 bases and J by 4 bases, with 10 bases left in between. Germline V CDR1 and CDR2: SGHDN, FVKESK. The length of the CDR3 is 12 residues. The CDR3 bases are TGTGCCAGCAGTCAGGCGGGGTACGAGCAGTACTTC. Protein: CASSQAGYEQYF.

The chain joins TRBV12-3 or TRBV12-4 to TRBJ1-5, with D possibly matching TRBD1 (6 bases). V was shortened by 6 bases and J by 0 bases, with 12 bases between the two germline ends. The CDR3 covers 15 residues. The CDR3 sequence is CASRSTGNSNQPQHF. The CDR3 nucleotides read TGTGCCAGCAGGTCAACAGGGAATAGCAATCAGCCCCAGCATTTT.

The rearrangement links TRBV11-1 to TRBJ2-2; 12 bases line up with TRBD2. Trimming removed 5 bases from V and 1 base from J; junction bases left unmatched: 8. CDR1 SGHAT and CDR2 FQDESV come from the germline V gene (reference sequence). This CDR3 region has 18 residues. The CDR3 reads CASSRQTSGSRNTGELFF. CDR3 nucleotide sequence: TGTGCCAGCAGCCGCCAGACTAGCGGGAGTCGGAACACCGGGGAGCTGTTTTTT. The complete variable domain, with remaining parts taken from reference TRBV11-1 and TRBJ2-2, reads EAEVAQSPRYKITEKSQAVAFWCDPISGHATLYWYRQILGQGPELLVQFQDESVVDDSQLPKDRFSAERLKGVDSTLKIQPAELGDSAMYLCASSRQTSGSRNTGELFFGEGSRLTVL.

There are a few counts of this clonotype. In DNA, the CDR3 is TGCAGTGCTTGGACTAGCGGGGCCTACAATGAGCAGTTCTTC. Protein sequence: CSAWTSGAYNEQFF. The V and J genes are TRBV20-1 and TRBJ2-1; 12 bases are shared with TRBD2. Germline CDR1 reads DFQATT; CDR2 reads SNEGSKA (reference sequence). Losses at the gene ends were 5 bases for V and 2 bases for J; bases not matched to a gene: 1. The CDR3 extends over 14 amino acids.

This clonotype was observed a handful of times. This sequence joins TRBV10-3 and TRBJ1-5; D is ambiguous. CDR1 is ENHRY and CDR2 is SYGVKD in the germline V gene. Trimming removed 8 bases at V and 7 bases at J, with 18 bases between. CDR3 length: 14 residues. For the CDR3, the DNA is TGTGCCATCGCCCCGGTCGTGACCGGGCAGCCCCAGCATTTT. This gives the protein CAIAPVVTGQPQHF.

The chain recombines TRBV6-1 with TRBJ2-2, with a tentative D call TRBD1 (6 bases). V gave up 6 bases and J gave up 8 bases, with 13 bases separating them. The V gene's germline CDR1 is MNHNS and CDR2 SASEGT. CDR3 length equals 13 residues. This CDR3 is CASRIQGRGELFF. The CDR3 DNA reads as TGTGCCAGCAGGATACAGGGTCGTGGGGAGCTGTTTTTT.

This clonotype was observed a few times. This chain connects TRBV4-1 to TRBJ1-6, with a weak D call TRBD1 (6 bases). The CDR3 consists of 16 residues. The V gene's germline CDR1 is MGHRA and CDR2 YSYEKL. The V gene lost 2 bases and the J gene lost 1 base, with 9 bases spanning the gap. The CDR3 bases are TGCGCCAGCAGCCAAACAGGGATTTCCTATAATTCACCCCTCCACTTT. Protein: CASSQTGISYNSPLHF.

The table lists this clonotype with many counts. The chain combines TRBV6-1 with TRBJ2-5; 8 bases map to TRBD2. With 6 bases clipped from V and 7 bases from J, the junction kept 16 bases outside the gene matches. The CDR3 spans 16 residues. Germline V lookup: CDR1 MNHNS, CDR2 SASEGT. CDR3 in DNA: TGTGCCAGCAGCCCCGTAAATGCGGGAGGAGTGGGGACCCAGTACTTC. Its translation is CASSPVNAGGVGTQYF.

This clonotype showed up many times. J is TRBJ2-1 and V is TRBV5-1; 9 bases are shared with TRBD2. The CDR3 has 16 residues. Germline trimming cut 4 bases from V and 8 bases from J; bases unmatched to any gene: 13. Germline CDR1 is SGHRS and CDR2 is YFSETQ. This CDR3 is CASSPTNSGRRDEQFF. CDR3 in DNA: TGCGCCAGCAGCCCGACGAATAGCGGGAGAAGAGATGAGCAGTTCTTC.

In its sample, this clonotype was seen many times. The chain links TRBV20-1 to TRBJ2-5, with D maybe TRBD1 (6 bases). Deletions cut 4 bases from V and 2 bases from J, with 17 bases between. The V gene's germline CDR1 is DFQATT and CDR2 SNEGSKA (reference sequence). The CDR3 loop spans 15 amino acids. The CDR3 coding sequence is TGCAGTGCTATGCCGGGACACCGTATTCAAGAGACCCAGTACTTC. This codes for CSAMPGHRIQETQYF.

This clonotype was recorded at least ten times. This chain links TRBV6-2 or TRBV6-3 with TRBJ2-1, with D maybe TRBD2 (6 bases). V dropped 9 bases and J dropped 9 bases, with 15 bases sitting between them. The CDR3 is 12 residues long. Germline V CDR1 and CDR2: MNHEY, SVGEGT. The DNA of the CDR3 is TGTGCCAGTCTCGGGAGTTCTATTGAGCAGTTCTTC. This translates into CASLGSSIEQFF.

This clonotype was recorded a few times. The chain has TRBV5-1 and TRBJ2-3; no reliable D call. The CDR3 length is 16 residues. Trimming pared 1 base from V and 0 bases from J, leaving 12 bases between. Germline V gives CDR1 SGHRS, CDR2 YFSETQ. CDR3 bases: TGCGCCAGCAGCTTGCGGCAGCTAACTAGCACAGATACGCAGTATTTT. It is translated as CASSLRQLTSTDTQYF.

The chain links TRBV6-1 to TRBJ2-5; 7 nucleotides match TRBD2. Germline V CDR1 and CDR2: MNHNS, SASEGT. The ends lost 9 bases at V and 1 base at J; junction bases unmatched: 17. CDR3 size: 17 residues. The CDR3: CASTGRGSGAPQETQYF. DNA of the CDR3: TGTGCCAGTACGGGTCGGGGAAGCGGGGCGCCCCAAGAGACCCAGTACTTC.

The sample holds many counts of this clonotype. The chain combines TRBV5-1 with TRBJ2-7; TRBD1 matches at 7 bases. Germline V gene lookup returns CDR1 SGHRS and CDR2 YFSETQ. The junction had 5 bases not matched to a gene; V was cut back by 0 bases and J by 2 bases. The CDR3 is 15 residues long. The CDR3 DNA reads as TGCGCCAGCAGCTTGGGAGGGACAGCAGCCTACGAGCAGTACTTC. Translated, it gives CASSLGGTAAYEQYF.

The sample holds a few counts of this clonotype. The chain couples TRBV5-1 to TRBJ2-3; 8 bases agree with TRBD2. Germline CDR1 and CDR2: SGHRS and YFSETQ. The length of the CDR3 is 15 residues. Losses at the gene ends were 0 bases for V and 5 bases for J; bases not matched to a gene: 5. CDR3 nucleotides: TGCGCCAGCAGCTTGGGACTAGCGACTGGAGATACGCAGTATTTT. Its translation: CASSLGLATGDTQYF.

The table lists this clonotype with a few counts. The chain recombines TRBV5-1 with TRBJ1-1, with 8 positions matching TRBD1. CDR1 and CDR2 from the germline V gene are SGHRS and YFSETQ. With 0 bases clipped from V and 1 base from J, the junction kept 5 bases outside the gene matches. This CDR3 contains 16 residues. CDR3 in DNA: TGCGCCAGCAGCTTGGATCAGGGGGCGGCGAACACTGAAGCTTTCTTT. Its translation is CASSLDQGAANTEAFF.

The rearrangement uses TRBV30 and TRBJ2-5, with a possible D match to TRBD2 (5 bases). Germline assignment: CDR1 GTSNPN and CDR2 SVGIG (reference sequence). The CDR3 spans 13 residues. With 2 bases removed from V and 2 bases from J, the gap between germline ends came to 9 bases. CDR3: CAWSYPGQETQYF. The CDR3 DNA reads as TGTGCCTGGAGTTATCCGGGACAAGAGACCCAGTACTTC.

This clonotype was observed a handful of times. The chain couples TRBV5-1 to TRBJ2-3; D tentatively fits TRBD1 or TRBD2 (6 bases each). Trimming removed 1 base at V and 4 bases at J, with 13 bases between. Germline CDR1 and CDR2: SGHRS and YFSETQ. The CDR3 runs to 15 residues. The CDR3 DNA is TGCGCCAGCAGCTTGAAATCGGGGGCGGCAGATACGCAGTATTTT. The encoded protein is CASSLKSGAADTQYF.

The chain employs TRBV15 and TRBJ2-4, with 7 bases lining up with TRBD1. CDR1 and CDR2 (germline): LNHNV, YYDKDF (reference sequence). The CDR3 is 14 amino acids. V was pared by 1 base and J by 7 bases, with 4 bases of the junction left unmatched. The CDR3: CATSRGPGQNIQYF. Written as DNA, the CDR3 is TGTGCCACCAGCAGAGGCCCGGGACAGAACATTCAGTACTTC.

The chain uses TRBV2 and TRBJ2-7, with no clear D. The V gene's germline CDR1 is SNHLY and CDR2 FYNNEI. V lost 7 bases and J lost 9, with 13 bases in between. The CDR3 length is 11 residues. The CDR3 is CASTSFGLQYF. The DNA of the CDR3 is TGTGCCAGCACCAGCTTCGGCTTGCAGTACTTC.

The sample holds a few counts of this clonotype. The chain employs TRBV10-3 and TRBJ2-7; D is uncertain. CDR3 length: 12 amino acids. Germline CDR1 ENHRY, CDR2 SYGVKD. V was clipped by 3 bases and J by 2 bases, with 5 bases between them. CDR3 DNA: TGTGCCATCAGTGACCTGGCCTACGAGCAGTACTTC. It encodes CAISDLAYEQYF.

The chain uses TRBV12-3 or TRBV12-4 and TRBJ2-7; 7 positions match TRBD2. J was trimmed by 5 bases and V by 4 bases; bases with no gene match: 11. CDR3 length equals 15 residues. CDR3: CASSSPGGLSDEQYF. In nucleotides, the CDR3 is TGTGCCAGCAGTTCCCCGGGAGGATTATCGGACGAGCAGTACTTC.

This clonotype occurred a few times. The genes are TRBV20-1 and TRBJ2-3; D not certain. The CDR3 sequence is 11 residues long. Germline V lookup: CDR1 DFQATT, CDR2 SNEGSKA (reference sequence). V was shortened by 0 bases and J by 2 bases, with 0 bases between the two germline ends. The CDR3, as DNA: TGCAGTGCTAGAGACACAGATACGCAGTATTTT. Translation gives CSARDTDTQYF.

This clonotype has more than one count but fewer than ten. This sequence joins TRBV20-1 and TRBJ2-1; 9 bases line up with TRBD2. Germline V gene sequence: CDR1 DFQATT, CDR2 SNEGSKA (reference sequence). The ends lost 0 bases at V and 8 bases at J; junction bases unmatched: 8. This CDR3 is 15 amino acids long. The CDR3 region is CSARDSTSGRHEQFF. The CDR3 DNA is TGCAGTGCTAGAGATAGTACTAGCGGGCGTCATGAGCAGTTCTTC.

This clonotype was seen at least ten times. Here the CDR3 reads CASTSGSLYNEQFF. DNA for the CDR3: TGTGCCAGCACTAGCGGGAGTCTATACAATGAGCAGTTCTTC. The chain combines TRBV27 with TRBJ2-1, with 10 nucleotides matching TRBD2. Germline V gives CDR1 MNHEY, CDR2 SMNVEV (reference sequence). This CDR3 is built from 14 residues. The junction had 4 bases not matched to a gene; V was cut back by 7 bases and J by 4 bases.

The chain joins TRBV2 to TRBJ2-7, with D possibly matching TRBD1 (5 bases). Looked up from germline, CDR1 is SNHLY and CDR2 is FYNNEI. The CDR3 is 12 amino acids. Deletions cut 6 bases from V and 5 bases from J, with 11 bases between. CDR3 in amino acids: CASRLAGNEQYF. CDR3 bases: TGTGCCAGCAGGTTAGCAGGGAACGAGCAGTACTTC.

This clonotype has only a few counts. V and J are TRBV5-1 and TRBJ1-4; 7 nucleotides agree with TRBD1. V shed 4 bases and J 7 bases; nucleotides not matched to a gene: 10. The CDR3 is 15 residues long. Germline V gene sequence: CDR1 SGHRS, CDR2 YFSETQ. Written as DNA, the CDR3 is TGCGCCAGCAGCATGACAGGGATTGCGAGTGAAAAACTGTTTTTT. It is translated as CASSMTGIASEKLFF.